The 2 T cell receptor beta chains listed next were all sequenced from one sample in a study of low-dose radiotherapy and immunotherapy resistance in tumors. Time point described: before trial treatment. With TRAV- and TRBV-specific primers, first-strand cDNA was made, covering the alpha and beta chains. Both a constant-region primer and a V-primer adapter served to amplify TCRs across roughly 22 PCR cycles. TCRdb analysed the reads with MiXCR anew, one entry per CDR3 protein. The table has 70,000 to 90,000 distinct CDR3 sequences, roughly 19% seen once. This material consisted of PBMCs, taken before treatment. These receptors all stem from a male donor with prostate cancer.

This clonotype was found many times. The chain employs TRBV6-6 and TRBJ1-5; D is uncertain. Between the trimmed V and J ends, which lost 7 bases and 3 bases, there was a span of 16 bases. The CDR3 consists of 15 residues. Germline CDR1 and CDR2: MNHNY and SVGAGI (reference sequence). The CDR3 sequence: CASTQRDTINQPQHF. The CDR3, as DNA: TGTGCCAGCACTCAGAGGGATACTATCAATCAGCCCCAGCATTTT.

The chain has TRBV13 and TRBJ1-1; the D is unclear. The CDR3 covers 15 residues. Germline lookup yields CDR1 PRHDT and CDR2 FYEKMQ (reference sequence). Trimming pared 5 bases from V and 1 base from J, leaving 14 bases between. The DNA for the CDR3 is TGTGCCAGCAGCCCCGGCATTGGCTCGAACACTGAAGCTTTCTTT. The encoded protein is CASSPGIGSNTEAFF. The whole variable domain, filled in from reference TRBV13 and TRBJ1-1, reads AAGVIQSPRHLIKEKRETATLKCYPIPRHDTVYWYQQGPGQDPQFLISFYEKMQSDKGSIPDRFSAQQFSDYHSELNMSSLELGDSALYFCASSPGIGSNTEAFFGQGTRLTVV.